The 19 T cell receptor beta chains given below trace back to one sample, sequenced in a study of T-cell reconstitution after alpha-beta-depleted transplantation in children (dated by TCRdb to 2016 to 2017). The treatment or condition label, as the study defines it: allogeneic hematopoietic cell transplantation with graft depleted of TCRalphabeta T cells and CD19 B cells. Library creation used PCR. Instrument on record: Illumina HiSeq 2500. TCR library preparation used molecular barcoding, with unique molecular identifiers applied to normalize quantification of the TCRbeta repertoire. TCRdb itself trimmed the public reads at Q25 with fastp, ran MiXCR and retained productive beta chains. Every CDR3 protein is listed once, alongside the most common genes and DNA of its rows. This sample gives around 6,500 distinct CDR3 sequences in total; approximately 11% of them show up just once. The ten largest clones represent 22% of the sample.

The sequences come from PBMCs, mostly from graft donor cells, collected 180 days after TCRalphabeta/CD19-depleted stem cell transplant. The source is a child under two years old who had a stem cell transplant for acute myeloid leukemia, so the T cells may come from the graft donor.

V gene TRBV20-1 combines with J gene TRBJ2-3; 8 bases are shared with TRBD2. The V gene's germline CDR1 is DFQATT and CDR2 SNEGSKA (reference sequence). Trimming at V came to 6 bases and at J to 2 bases, leaving 7 bases not matched to a gene. CDR3 size: 14 residues. CDR3 nucleotides: TGCAGTGCCGAGGCGGGGGGCTACACAGATACGCAGTATTTT. Protein sequence: CSAEAGGYTDTQYF.

This clonotype has a count of ten or more. This chain joins TRBV20-1 and TRBJ2-2; TRBD2 matches at 13 bases. CDR1 DFQATT and CDR2 SNEGSKA come from the germline V gene (reference sequence). The CDR3 has 14 residues. V trimming: 3 bases; J trimming: 7 bases; junction bases outside the gene matches: 2. The CDR3 is CSARGLAGIGELFF. The CDR3 DNA follows: TGCAGTGCTAGGGGACTAGCGGGAATCGGGGAGCTGTTTTTT.

This clonotype occurred many times. The V gene is TRBV4-3, the J gene TRBJ2-7, with TRBD1 identical over 9 bases. The CDR3 runs to 16 residues. The germline gives CDR1 LGHNA, CDR2 YSLEER. Trimming took 1 base from V and 4 from J; bases not matched to a gene: 8. This chain's CDR3 is CASSQGHRQGGYEQYF. In DNA, the CDR3 is TGCGCCAGCAGCCAAGGGCACCGACAGGGGGGTTACGAGCAGTACTTC.

This clonotype showed up many times. This chain uses TRBV12-3 or TRBV12-4 with TRBJ2-4; D gene unclear. This CDR3 is built from 14 residues. V lost 6 bases to trimming and J lost 6 bases, with 15 bases between them. As DNA, the CDR3 is TGTGCCAGCAGCAAGAACGAACCGAGAAACATTCAGTACTTC. This translates into CASSKNEPRNIQYF.

The genes are TRBV7-9 and TRBJ2-1; TRBD1 matches at 9 bases. Germline V gives CDR1 SEHNR, CDR2 FQNEAQ (reference sequence). The CDR3 runs 16 residues. V trimming: 5 bases; J trimming: 7 bases; junction bases outside the gene matches: 12. CDR3 amino acids: CASSHSWDRVYNEQFF. The CDR3 nucleotides read TGTGCCAGCAGCCATAGTTGGGACAGGGTTTATAATGAGCAGTTCTTC.

This clonotype was detected many times. The chain uses TRBV25-1 and TRBJ1-4; perhaps TRBD1 as D (6 bases). Trimming removed 2 bases at V and 7 bases at J, with 14 bases between. Per the germline V gene, CDR1 is MGHDK and CDR2 is SYGVNS. The CDR3 is made up of 15 amino acids. The CDR3 protein is CASSERPSRGEKLFF. The CDR3 DNA reads as TGTGCCAGCAGTGAACGACCCAGCAGGGGTGAAAAACTGTTTTTT.

The table lists this clonotype with many counts. This chain joins TRBV23-1 and TRBJ2-1; D is possibly TRBD1 (6 bases). TRBV23-1 is annotated as an ORF whose role is uncertain. The length of the CDR3 is 13 residues. Trimming stripped 8 bases from V and 5 bases from J, with 13 bases between. The DNA of the CDR3 is TGCGCCAGCGGGCCGGGGACAAACAATGAGCAGTTCTTC. Amino acids: CASGPGTNNEQFF.

This clonotype has ten or more counts. The chain couples TRBV28 to TRBJ2-7; 9 bases are shared with TRBD2. Germline V CDR1 and CDR2: MDHEN, SYDVKM. The CDR3 is made up of 13 amino acids. Trimming cost V 8 bases and J 7 bases; bases outside gene matches: 9. In nucleotides, the CDR3 is TGTGCCAGCCGTGGCGGGAGGGTAGGAGAGCAGTACTTC. Amino acids: CASRGGRVGEQYF.

This clonotype was detected many times. The chain has TRBV19 and TRBJ2-7, with TRBD2 matching 9 bases. Germline V gene lookup returns CDR1 LNHDA and CDR2 SQIVND (reference sequence). Germline trimming cut 7 bases from V and 3 bases from J; bases unmatched to any gene: 10. The CDR3 has 15 amino acids. Written as DNA, the CDR3 is TGTGCCAGTACCCTTCGGCCTAGCGGGGTCTACGAGCAGTACTTC. Translating gives CASTLRPSGVYEQYF.

This clonotype counts as medium-sized. The chain employs TRBV20-1 and TRBJ2-5, with D tentatively TRBD2 (6 bases). V was pared by 6 bases and J by 1 base, with 15 bases between. Germline V gives CDR1 DFQATT, CDR2 SNEGSKA (reference sequence). This CDR3 has 14 amino acids. CDR3: CSASSRGGQETQYF. The CDR3 nucleotides read TGCAGTGCATCCTCGAGGGGAGGCCAAGAGACCCAGTACTTC.

This clonotype appeared many times. V gene TRBV6-1 combines with J gene TRBJ2-7, with a possible D match to TRBD2 (5 bases). CDR1 is MNHNS, CDR2 SASEGT, per germline. V gave up 6 bases and J gave up 1 base, with 13 bases separating them. The CDR3 has 14 residues. This CDR3 is CASRGAQRSYEQYF. CDR3 DNA sequence: TGTGCCAGCAGGGGAGCCCAAAGATCCTACGAGCAGTACTTC.

In its sample, this clonotype is large (0.1 to 1%). This CDR3 reads CAISGTAGNTIYF. The CDR3 DNA sequence: TGTGCCATCAGTGGGACGGCCGGAAACACCATATATTTT. The chain couples TRBV10-3 to TRBJ1-3; D remains ambiguous. The germline CDR1 and CDR2 sequences are ENHRY and SYGVKD. The CDR3 is 13 residues long. The V and J ends lost 4 bases and 4 bases respectively, with 8 bases between them.

This clonotype was seen at least ten times. The rearrangement joins TRBV29-1 to TRBJ2-7, with D possibly matching TRBD1 (5 bases). Germline lookup yields CDR1 SQVTM and CDR2 ANQGSEA. V gave up 0 bases and J gave up 3 bases, with 12 bases separating them. This CDR3 has 14 residues. In nucleotides, the CDR3 is TGCAGCGTTGAAGATGACAGAAACTACTACGAGCAGTACTTC. Protein sequence: CSVEDDRNYYEQYF.

This clonotype was seen repeatedly, ten times or more. The gene calls are TRBV2 and TRBJ2-7; D is possibly TRBD2 (6 bases). The germline V gene encodes CDR1 SNHLY and CDR2 FYNNEI. This CDR3 is built from 14 residues. The V end was cut by 10 bases, the J end by 0 bases, with 16 bases between. The CDR3 DNA follows: TGTGCCAATATACGGGAGTCGAGCTCCTACGAGCAGTACTTC. This translates into CANIRESSSYEQYF. Variable domain in full (rest from reference TRBV2 and TRBJ2-7): EPEVTQTPSHQVTQMGQEVILRCVPISNHLYFYWYRQILGQKVEFLVSFYNNEISEKSEIFDDQFSVERPDGSNFTLKIRSTKLEDSAMYFCANIRESSSYEQYFGPGTRLTVT.

This clonotype is categorized as medium-sized. V and J are TRBV5-1 and TRBJ1-1; TRBD1 might be the D (6 bases). V lost 0 bases, J lost 1 base, and 13 bases lay in between. CDR3 length: 16 residues. CDR1 is SGHRS, CDR2 YFSETQ, per germline. The CDR3 spells CASSLERQAPNTEAFF. The DNA of the CDR3 is TGCGCCAGCAGCTTGGAGAGACAGGCCCCGAACACTGAAGCTTTCTTT.

The chain couples TRBV2 to TRBJ2-7; D gene unclear. The CDR3 runs 16 residues. The V and J ends lost 6 bases and 0 bases respectively, with 18 bases between them. The germline V gene has CDR1 SNHLY and CDR2 FYNNEI. CDR3 coding DNA: TGTGCCAGCAGGCGAGAATCTATAGGGAACTCCTACGAGCAGTACTTC. It encodes CASRRESIGNSYEQYF. Using reference TRBV2 and TRBJ2-7 for the parts outside the CDR3, the full variable domain is EPEVTQTPSHQVTQMGQEVILRCVPISNHLYFYWYRQILGQKVEFLVSFYNNEISEKSEIFDDQFSVERPDGSNFTLKIRSTKLEDSAMYFCASRRESIGNSYEQYFGPGTRLTVT.

J is TRBJ1-2 and V is TRBV28; D uncertain. CDR1 and CDR2 (germline): MDHEN, SYDVKM. The CDR3 loop spans 18 amino acids. Trimming took 1 base from V and 2 from J, leaving 20 bases between them. The CDR3 DNA sequence: TGTGCCAGCAGTTTATTCGGGCGGGCCAGAGACTCAAACTATGGCTACACCTTC. Its translation is CASSLFGRARDSNYGYTF.

This clonotype was recorded many times. CDR3 region: CASSRLPNLAGEGYGELFF. The CDR3 region has the DNA TGTGCCAGCAGTCGTCTTCCCAACCTAGCGGGAGAGGGCTACGGGGAGCTGTTTTTT. The rearrangement uses TRBV6-2 or TRBV6-3 and TRBJ2-2; the match to TRBD2 covers 10 bases. Trimming took 5 bases from V and 7 from J; bases not matched to a gene: 19. CDR1 and CDR2 from the germline V gene are MNHEY and SVGEGT. The CDR3 loop spans 19 amino acids.

At least ten counts were recorded for this clonotype. The rearrangement uses TRBV6-1 and TRBJ1-5; possibly TRBD1 for D (6 bases). This CDR3 comprises 15 residues. The germline V and J ends were trimmed by 6 bases and 2 bases, with 14 bases remaining between them. CDR1 and CDR2 (germline): MNHNS, SASEGT. The CDR3 region is CASRPDSVGNQPQHF. CDR3 nucleotides: TGTGCCAGCAGACCGGACAGCGTCGGCAATCAGCCCCAGCATTTT.